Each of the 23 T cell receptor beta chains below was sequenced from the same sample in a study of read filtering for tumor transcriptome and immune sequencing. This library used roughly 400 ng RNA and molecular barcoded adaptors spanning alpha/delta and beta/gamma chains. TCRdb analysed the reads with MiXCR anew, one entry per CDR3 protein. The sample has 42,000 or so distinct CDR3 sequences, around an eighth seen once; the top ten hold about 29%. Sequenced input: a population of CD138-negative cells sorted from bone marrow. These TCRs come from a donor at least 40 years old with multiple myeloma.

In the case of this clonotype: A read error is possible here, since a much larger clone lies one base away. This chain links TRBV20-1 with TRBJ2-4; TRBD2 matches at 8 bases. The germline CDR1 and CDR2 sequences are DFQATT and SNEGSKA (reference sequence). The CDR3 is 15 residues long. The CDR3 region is CSAPPREGTKNTQYF. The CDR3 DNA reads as TGCAGTGCTCCCCCCCGGGAGGGCACCAAAAACACTCAGTACTTC.

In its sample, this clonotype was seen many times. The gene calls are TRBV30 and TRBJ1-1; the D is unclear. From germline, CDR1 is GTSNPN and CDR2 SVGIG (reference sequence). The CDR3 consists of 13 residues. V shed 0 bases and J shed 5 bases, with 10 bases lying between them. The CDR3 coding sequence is TGTGCCTGGAGTGTATCCCAGTGGACTGAAGCTTTCTTT. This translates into CAWSVSQWTEAFF.

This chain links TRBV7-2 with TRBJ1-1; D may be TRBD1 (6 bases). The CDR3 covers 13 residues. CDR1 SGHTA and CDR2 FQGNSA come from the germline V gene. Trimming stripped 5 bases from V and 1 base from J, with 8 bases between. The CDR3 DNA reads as TGTGCCAGCAGCCTGGACAGGAACACTGAAGCTTTCTTT. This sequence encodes CASSLDRNTEAFF.

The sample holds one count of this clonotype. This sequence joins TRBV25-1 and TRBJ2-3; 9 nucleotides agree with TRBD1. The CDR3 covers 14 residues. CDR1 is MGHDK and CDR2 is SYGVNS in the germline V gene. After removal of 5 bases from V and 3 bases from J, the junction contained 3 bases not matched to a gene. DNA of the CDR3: TGTGCCAGCAGTTCCGGGACAGGGACAGATACGCAGTATTTT. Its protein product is CASSSGTGTDTQYF.

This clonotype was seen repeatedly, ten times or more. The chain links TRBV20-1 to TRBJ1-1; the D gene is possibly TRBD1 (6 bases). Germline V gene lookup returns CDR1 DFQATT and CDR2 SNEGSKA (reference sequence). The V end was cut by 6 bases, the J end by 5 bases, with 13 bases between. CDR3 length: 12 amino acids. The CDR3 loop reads CSAQGIWTEAFF. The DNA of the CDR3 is TGCAGTGCGCAGGGGATATGGACTGAAGCTTTCTTT.

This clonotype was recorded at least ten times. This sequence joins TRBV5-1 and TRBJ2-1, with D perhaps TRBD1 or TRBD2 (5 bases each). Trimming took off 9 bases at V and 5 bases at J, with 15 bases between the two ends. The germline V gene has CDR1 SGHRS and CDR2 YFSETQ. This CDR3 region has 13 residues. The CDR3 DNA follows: TGCGCCACCAACCGGGGCGACGACAATGAGCAGTTCTTC. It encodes CATNRGDDNEQFF.

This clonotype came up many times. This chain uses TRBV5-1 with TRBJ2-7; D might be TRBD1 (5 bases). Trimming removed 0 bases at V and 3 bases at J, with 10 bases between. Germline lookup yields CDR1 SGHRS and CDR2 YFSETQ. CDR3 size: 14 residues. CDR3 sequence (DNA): TGCGCCAGCAGCTTGGATAGCAGGGTCTACGAGCAGTACTTC. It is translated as CASSLDSRVYEQYF.

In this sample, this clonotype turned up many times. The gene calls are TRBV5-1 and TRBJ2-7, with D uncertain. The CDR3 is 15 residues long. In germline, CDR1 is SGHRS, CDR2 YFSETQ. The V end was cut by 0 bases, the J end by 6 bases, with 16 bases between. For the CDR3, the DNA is TGCGCCAGCAGCTTGGGAGGCGTCGGTCCCGTCGAGCAGTACTTC. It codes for CASSLGGVGPVEQYF.

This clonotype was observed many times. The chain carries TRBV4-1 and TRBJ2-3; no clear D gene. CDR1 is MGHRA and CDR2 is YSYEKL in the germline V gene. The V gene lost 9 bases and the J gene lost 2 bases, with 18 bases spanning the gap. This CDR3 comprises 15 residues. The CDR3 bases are TGCGCCAGTAAACCAAGCCCAGGATACACAGATACGCAGTATTTT. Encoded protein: CASKPSPGYTDTQYF.

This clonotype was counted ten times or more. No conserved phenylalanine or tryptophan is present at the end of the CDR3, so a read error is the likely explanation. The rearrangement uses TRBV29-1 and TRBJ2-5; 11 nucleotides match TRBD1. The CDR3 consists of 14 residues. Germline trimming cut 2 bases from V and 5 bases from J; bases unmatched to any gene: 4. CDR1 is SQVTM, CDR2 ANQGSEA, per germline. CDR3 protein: CSVESGTGGETQYS. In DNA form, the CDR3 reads TGCAGCGTTGAAAGTGGGACAGGGGGGGAGACCCAGTACTCC.

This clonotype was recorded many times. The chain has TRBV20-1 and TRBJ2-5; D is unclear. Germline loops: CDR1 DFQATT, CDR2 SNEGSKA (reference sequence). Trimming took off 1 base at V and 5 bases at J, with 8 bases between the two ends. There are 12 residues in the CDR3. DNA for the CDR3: TGCAGTGCTAGAGGGATGATGGAGACCCAGTACTTC. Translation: CSARGMMETQYF.

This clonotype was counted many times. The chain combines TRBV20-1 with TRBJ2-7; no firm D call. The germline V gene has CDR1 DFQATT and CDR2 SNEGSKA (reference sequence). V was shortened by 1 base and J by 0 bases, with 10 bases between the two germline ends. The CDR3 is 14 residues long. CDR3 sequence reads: CSARVGPSSYEQYF. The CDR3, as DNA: TGCAGTGCTAGAGTCGGGCCTAGCTCCTACGAGCAGTACTTC.

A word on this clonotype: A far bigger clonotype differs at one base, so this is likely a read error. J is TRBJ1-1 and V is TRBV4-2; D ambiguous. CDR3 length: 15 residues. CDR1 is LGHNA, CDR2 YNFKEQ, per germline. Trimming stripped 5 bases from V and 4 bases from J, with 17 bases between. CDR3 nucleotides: TGTGCCAGCAGCTTGGAAGGGTTTGGGAGCACTGAAGCTTTCTTT. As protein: CASSLEGFGSTEAFF.

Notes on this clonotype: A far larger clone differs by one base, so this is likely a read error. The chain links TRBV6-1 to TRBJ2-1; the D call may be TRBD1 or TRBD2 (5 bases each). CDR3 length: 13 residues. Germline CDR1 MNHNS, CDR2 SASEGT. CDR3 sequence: CASSPSGANEQLF. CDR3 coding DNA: TGTGCCAGCAGTCCGTCCGGGGCCAATGAGCAGCTCTTC.

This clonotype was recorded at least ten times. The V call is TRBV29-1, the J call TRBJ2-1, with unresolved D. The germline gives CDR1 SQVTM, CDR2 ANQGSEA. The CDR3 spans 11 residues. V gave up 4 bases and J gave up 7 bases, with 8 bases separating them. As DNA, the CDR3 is TGCAGCGTTGGACTTGGGAATGAGCAGTTCTTC. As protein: CSVGLGNEQFF.

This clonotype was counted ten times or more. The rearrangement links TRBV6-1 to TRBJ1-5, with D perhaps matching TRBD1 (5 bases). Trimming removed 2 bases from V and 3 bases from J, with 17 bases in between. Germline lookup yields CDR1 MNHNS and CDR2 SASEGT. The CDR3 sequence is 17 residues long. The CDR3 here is CASSEKRRGPINQPQHF. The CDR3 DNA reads TGTGCCAGCAGTGAAAAAAGAAGGGGACCAATCAATCAGCCCCAGCATTTT.

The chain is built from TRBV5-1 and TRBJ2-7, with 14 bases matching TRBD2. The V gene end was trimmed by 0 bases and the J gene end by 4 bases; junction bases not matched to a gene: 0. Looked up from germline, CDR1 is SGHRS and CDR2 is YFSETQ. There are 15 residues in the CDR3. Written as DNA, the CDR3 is TGCGCCAGCAGCTTGGGGACTAGCGGGAGGTACGAGCAGTACTTC. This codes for CASSLGTSGRYEQYF.

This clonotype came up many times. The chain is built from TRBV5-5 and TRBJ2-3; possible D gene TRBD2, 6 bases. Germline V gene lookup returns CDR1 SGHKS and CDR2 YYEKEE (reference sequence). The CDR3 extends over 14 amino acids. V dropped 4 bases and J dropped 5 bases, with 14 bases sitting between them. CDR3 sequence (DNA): TGTGCCAGCAGCCCAGGACGGAGGGGAGATACGCAGTATTTT. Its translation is CASSPGRRGDTQYF.

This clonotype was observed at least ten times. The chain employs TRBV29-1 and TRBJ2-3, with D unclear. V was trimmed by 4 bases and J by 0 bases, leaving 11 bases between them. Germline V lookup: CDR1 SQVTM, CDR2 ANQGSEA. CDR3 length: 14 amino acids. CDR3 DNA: TGCAGCGTTGTAAGGGTCGCTAGCACAGATACGCAGTATTTT. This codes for CSVVRVASTDTQYF.

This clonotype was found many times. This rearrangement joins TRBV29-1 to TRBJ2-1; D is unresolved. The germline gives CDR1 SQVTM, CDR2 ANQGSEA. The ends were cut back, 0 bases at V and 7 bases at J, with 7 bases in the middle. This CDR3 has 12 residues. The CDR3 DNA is TGCAGCGTTGAAGAAACCGCTAATGAGCAGTTCTTC. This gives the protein CSVEETANEQFF.

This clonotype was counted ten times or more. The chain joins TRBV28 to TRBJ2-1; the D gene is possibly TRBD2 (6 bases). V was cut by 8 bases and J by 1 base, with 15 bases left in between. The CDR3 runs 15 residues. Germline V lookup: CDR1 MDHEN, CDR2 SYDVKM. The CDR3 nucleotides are TGTGCCAGCTGTCCGGGAGACCGATCCTACAATGAGCAGTTCTTC. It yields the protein CASCPGDRSYNEQFF.

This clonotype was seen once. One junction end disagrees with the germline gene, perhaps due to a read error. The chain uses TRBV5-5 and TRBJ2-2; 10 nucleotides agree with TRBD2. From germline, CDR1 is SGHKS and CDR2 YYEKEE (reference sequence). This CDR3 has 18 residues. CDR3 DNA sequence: TGCGCCAGCGGCGGAAGAGCGGGAGGGCCCGGTGGCACCGGGGAGCTGTTTTTT. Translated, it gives CASGGRAGGPGGTGELFF.

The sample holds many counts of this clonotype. The CDR3 DNA is TGCAGTGCTAGAGCCGGGGCGAACACCGGGGAGCTGTTTTTT. Its translation is CSARAGANTGELFF. V gene TRBV20-1 combines with J gene TRBJ2-2; the D gene is possibly TRBD2 (5 bases). V gave up 1 base and J gave up 0 bases, with 6 bases separating them. Looked up from germline, CDR1 is DFQATT and CDR2 is SNEGSKA (reference sequence). The length of the CDR3 is 14 residues.